The rows below give T cell receptor beta chains drawn from one sample of a study of T cell responses to AZD1222 COVID-19 vaccine. Profiled with immunoSEQ multiplex PCR; TCRdb holds only in-frame clones, not every one. The sample shows 100,000 to 150,000 clones, roughly 85% of them seen only once. This sample comprised peripheral blood, obtained 28 days after the second dose of the MenACWY control vaccine. These receptors were taken from an adult who received the MenACWY meningococcal vaccine as a control. The CDR3 runs from the conserved cysteine through the conserved F or W.

v_gene	j_gene	CDR3aa
TRBV5-6	TRBJ1-3	CASSFRGGIGNTIYF
TRBV5-4	TRBJ1-2	CASSRGGQEDGYTF
TRBV5-1	TRBJ1-3	CASRLDRAGNTIYF
TRBV19	TRBJ1-1	CASRFYGDTEAFF
TRBV12-3/TRBV12-4	TRBJ1-2	CASRPQGGGYTF
TRBV5-1	TRBJ2-3	CASSLMGQPDTQYF
TRBV7-2	TRBJ1-2	CASSPGAGRVGYTF
TRBV6-5	TRBJ1-2	CASSYSTVIGSHGYTF
TRBV19	TRBJ1-2	CASTTGGRANYGYTF
TRBV12-5	TRBJ2-2	CASGFFPLPLAGGPPGTGELFF
TRBV11-2	TRBJ1-3	CASRRSGNTIYF
TRBV9	TRBJ2-2	CASSATRVGGELFF
TRBV13	TRBJ1-1	CASSPEGALSTEAFF
TRBV20-1	TRBJ1-4	CSSSSNEKLFF